A selection of T cell receptor beta chains follows, all from one sample in a study of metastatic and nonmetastatic thyroid tumors. TCRdb re-clonotyped the PCR reads via MiXCR. The table lists approximately 69,000 clones, 14% of them singletons. Material for sequencing was blood. These receptors were obtained from a male donor with papillary thyroid cancer or a benign thyroid nodule (not recorded which). Some clones in this sample may be carry-over from other donors' samples. The CDR3 runs from the conserved cysteine through the conserved F or W. Some rows mark clone size as missing; the rest say once, few, many or name a class of expanded clone.

cdr3_length clone_size v_call cdr3_aa
17 many TRBV5-1 CASSSQLAGGPGGELFF
14 few TRBV6-1 CASSTGPEALEQYF
13 many TRBV7-9 CASSLGVPGELFF
13 many TRBV3-1 CASRKDRGTEAFF
13 many TRBV20-1 CSARGRESYGYTF
15 NA TRBV20-1 CSARDLGQDFYEQYF
16 many TRBV20-1 CSARSGLAGSYNEQFF
13 many TRBV19 CASSMGLNTEAFF
18 many TRBV6-2/TRBV6-3 CASSWEQTSGVDTDTQYF
16 many TRBV4-1 CASSGRLAGGSGEQFF
17 many TRBV6-5 CASSYSREESGANVLTF
14 many TRBV18 CASSQGHTAYGYTF
12 many TRBV10-3 CAISESTDTQYF
16 once TRBV3-1 CASSHPGTSGYNEQFF
15 few TRBV19 CASSMLAVVTDTQYF
13 many TRBV20-1 CSAPGDSYNEQFF
17 NA TRBV27 CASYRDGGISANEKLFF
14 many TRBV20-1 CSAGTGADNSPLHF
15 few TRBV28 CASIGVGRGTDTQYF
12 few TRBV7-6 CASIMRWAGYTF
15 NA TRBV3-1 CASGGFGQGENEQYF
12 many TRBV7-9 CASSPMNTEAFF
14 NA TRBV30 CAWTGRQAIYEQYF
13 many TRBV6-1 CASRGLMNTEAFF
15 NA TRBV6-1 CASSDWTAGANVLTF
13 many TRBV10-2 CASSPTISYEQYF
15 few TRBV18 CASSPRDREGNEQFF
13 many TRBV29-1 CSVGSPGLGEQFF
14 many TRBV6-2/TRBV6-3 CASSYSQALTEAFF
16 many TRBV19 CASTSHQGVGLDGYTF
16 many TRBV5-1 CASSLAGLGGSGELFF
12 many TRBV6-1 CASEGSGNTIYF
15 many TRBV6-2/TRBV6-3 CASSYMGAGANVLTF
11 NA TRBV20-1 CSANYRGCYTF
15 many TRBV6-2/TRBV6-3 CASRPGPSSYNEQFF
17 many TRBV7-2 CASSLVLASGRHETQYF
11 few TRBV7-2 CASSFKETQYF
14 many TRBV7-8 CASSPSVVPDTQYF
16 few TRBV29-1 CSVEGGREFHWETQYF
14 many TRBV12-5 CASGFAGRTMEQFF
19 many TRBV7-7 CASSFDPISGNSGANVLTF
13 few TRBV6-1 CATRGRFVSPLHF
15 many TRBV7-6 CASSLENRAGGELFF
16 many TRBV6-2/TRBV6-3 CASSYSRRLNTGELFF
16 many TRBV5-1 CASSLGQGASYNEQFF
14 many TRBV24-1 CATSDGTKHTEAFF